The 17 T cell receptor beta chains in this list originate from one sample, sequenced in a study of metastatic and nonmetastatic thyroid tumors. TCRdb redid the clone calls on the PCR reads using MiXCR. The data hold tens of thousands of clones, with over 9.5% observed a single time. None of the patients had undergone any treatment ahead of thyroid surgery. The sequenced material came from blood. Receptor source: a female donor with papillary thyroid cancer or a benign thyroid nodule (not recorded which). Some clones in this sample may be carry-over from other donors' samples.

This clone was observed many times. This chain uses TRBV6-2 or TRBV6-3 with TRBJ1-1; D perhaps matches TRBD1 (6 bases). Trimming removed 2 bases from V and 6 bases from J, with 16 bases in between. The CDR3 totals 15 residues. Per the germline V gene, CDR1 is MNHEY and CDR2 is SVGEGT. This chain's CDR3 is CASSYPYTGRSEAFF. In DNA form, the CDR3 reads TGTGCCAGCAGTTACCCTTACACAGGGAGGTCTGAAGCTTTCTTT.

There are a few counts of this clone. A clone one base away is much larger, so this may be a read error. The chain combines TRBV19 with TRBJ1-2; 7 nucleotides agree with TRBD1. From germline, CDR1 is LNHDA and CDR2 SQIVND (reference sequence). The CDR3 has 13 amino acids. CDR3 bases: TGTGCCAGTACCGTGACAGGGCATTATGACTACACCTTC. Protein sequence: CASTVTGHYDYTF.

This clone has at least ten counts. The chain is built from TRBV28 and TRBJ2-5, with 8 bases aligning to TRBD2. This CDR3 is 15 amino acids long. Unmatched junction bases numbered 8, after V lost 3 bases and J lost 5 bases. Germline CDR1 MDHEN, CDR2 SYDVKM. The CDR3 reads CASSLRGRKRETQYF. The CDR3 region has the DNA TGTGCCAGCAGTTTGCGCGGGAGGAAGAGGGAGACCCAGTACTTC.

A note on this clone: Germline is not matched at one junction end, which may reflect a read error. The chain links TRBV19 to TRBJ2-7; a possible D gene is TRBD2 (5 bases). The length of the CDR3 is 14 residues. Germline V gives CDR1 LNHDA, CDR2 SQIVND (reference sequence). Here the CDR3 reads CVSSGSVRVGEQYF. The CDR3, as DNA: TGTGTCAGTAGTGGGAGCGTGAGAGTGGGAGAGCAGTACTTC. The full variable domain, in which reference TRBV19 and TRBJ2-7 provide the parts outside the CDR3, is DGGITQSPKYLFRKEGQNVTLSCEQNLNHDAMYWYRQDPGQGLRLIYYSQIVNDFQKGDIAEGYSVSREKKESFPLTVTSAQKNPTAFYLCVSSGSVRVGEQYFGPGTRLTVT.

At least ten counts were recorded for this clone. The V call is TRBV12-3 or TRBV12-4, the J call TRBJ2-3, with a weak D call TRBD1 (7 bases). Trimming took 3 bases from V and 4 from J, leaving 17 bases between them. This CDR3 spans 16 amino acids. The CDR3: CASSLQGGGTADTQYF. As DNA, the CDR3 is TGTGCCAGCAGTTTGCAGGGGGGCGGCACGGCAGATACGCAGTATTTT.

In its sample, this clone was seen many times. At the DNA level, this CDR3 is encoded by other sequences in the same sample as well. The chain uses TRBV6-1 and TRBJ2-3, with 8 nucleotides matching TRBD2. Germline V gene data show CDR1 as MNHNS and CDR2 as SASEGT. With V trimmed by 7 bases and J by 1 base, 7 bases remained unmatched. The CDR3 has 15 residues. This CDR3 reads CASTDSGSGTDTQYF. The CDR3 DNA is TGTGCCAGCACCGACAGCGGGAGTGGCACAGATACGCAGTATTTT.

This chain joins TRBV3-1 and TRBJ2-6; 7 bases are a match to TRBD1. CDR3 length: 18 amino acids. J was trimmed by 2 bases and V by 3 bases; bases with no gene match: 10. Germline-derived CDR1 and CDR2 are LGHDT and YNNKEL (reference sequence). The CDR3 DNA is TGTGCCAGCAGCCACCTCCGGGACAGATTCGCTGGGGCCAACGTCCTGACTTTC. It codes for CASSHLRDRFAGANVLTF.

In this sample, this clone turned up many times. A much larger clone lies one base from this, so it may be a read error. This chain connects TRBV30 to TRBJ1-1; D gene ambiguous. The germline V gene has CDR1 GTSNPN and CDR2 SVGIG (reference sequence). The CDR3 runs to 13 residues. Deletions cut 3 bases from V and 8 bases from J, with 16 bases between. The CDR3 DNA sequence: TGTGCCTGGAGGACCCTAGGCAGGAGAGAAGCTTTCTTT. Protein: CAWRTLGRREAFF.

This clone showed up just a few times. The chain couples TRBV7-9 to TRBJ2-1; no definite D call. The length of the CDR3 is 12 residues. V was cut by 10 bases and J by 8 bases, with 15 bases left in between. Germline CDR1 is SEHNR and CDR2 is FQNEAQ (reference sequence). The CDR3 protein is CAIGQTGDEQFF. The CDR3 nucleotides read TGTGCCATCGGCCAAACTGGGGATGAGCAGTTCTTC.

The genes are TRBV27 and TRBJ2-1, with D perhaps TRBD1 (6 bases). In germline, CDR1 is MNHEY, CDR2 SMNVEV (reference sequence). The ends were cut back, 7 bases at V and 5 bases at J, with 12 bases in the middle. The CDR3 extends over 13 amino acids. The CDR3 protein is CASKRGSDNEQFF. The CDR3 bases are TGTGCCAGCAAAAGGGGGTCGGACAATGAGCAGTTCTTC.

This clone came up many times. This CDR3 is CASRQDEQGHGYTF. The CDR3 nucleotides are TGTGCCAGCAGGCAAGACGAACAGGGACATGGCTACACCTTC. The chain joins TRBV6-2 or TRBV6-3 to TRBJ1-2; possibly TRBD1 for D (6 bases). The CDR3 runs to 14 residues. V was cut by 6 bases and J by 6 bases, with 17 bases left in between. Germline CDR1 is MNHEY and CDR2 is SVGEGT.

By sample fraction, this clone is medium-sized. The chain uses TRBV5-8 and TRBJ1-2; perhaps TRBD1 as D (5 bases). CDR1 is SGHTS, CDR2 YDEGEE, per germline. V shed 5 bases and J shed 2 bases, with 10 bases lying between them. This CDR3 has 13 residues. Written as DNA, the CDR3 is TGTGCCAGCAGAGTGGACACCAACTATGGCTACACCTTC. Protein sequence: CASRVDTNYGYTF.

This clone was recorded at least ten times. The chain carries TRBV6-1 and TRBJ2-7; D gene unclear. The germline gives CDR1 MNHNS, CDR2 SASEGT. The CDR3 sequence is 11 residues long. V dropped 2 bases and J dropped 3 bases, with 2 bases sitting between them. CDR3 in amino acids: CASSEFYEQYF. CDR3 in DNA: TGTGCCAGCAGTGAATTCTACGAGCAGTACTTC.

This clone was recorded a few times. Given a much more abundant clone one base away, this may be a read error. This chain uses TRBV20-1 with TRBJ2-4; TRBD1 agrees at 8 bases. Germline V lookup: CDR1 DFQATT, CDR2 SNEGSKA (reference sequence). CDR3 length: 14 residues. CDR3 residues: CSARPRTGLDIRYF. CDR3 DNA sequence: TGCAGTGCTCGGCCTCGGACAGGGTTGGACATTCGGTACTTC.

The table lists this clone with many counts. V gene TRBV19 combines with J gene TRBJ1-1, with unresolved D. Germline lookup yields CDR1 LNHDA and CDR2 SQIVND (reference sequence). CDR3 size: 15 residues. The V end lost 4 bases, the J end lost 4 bases, and 16 bases lay between the germline ends. CDR3 sequence: CASSTDATSFTEAFF. The CDR3 DNA is TGTGCCAGTAGTACCGACGCCACCTCGTTCACTGAAGCTTTCTTT.

A few counts support this clone. This chain connects TRBV28 to TRBJ2-3; maybe TRBD1 (5 bases). The CDR3 runs 15 residues. Trimming pared 5 bases from V and 1 base from J, leaving 13 bases between. From germline, CDR1 is MDHEN and CDR2 SYDVKM. The CDR3 is CASSPGPPRTDTQYF. The CDR3, as DNA: TGTGCCAGCAGTCCAGGGCCTCCTCGCACAGATACGCAGTATTTT.

This clone has ten or more counts. The rearrangement joins TRBV7-2 to TRBJ2-7, with 8 bases aligning to TRBD2. This CDR3 has 15 amino acids. Trimming cost V 5 bases and J 6 bases; bases outside gene matches: 12. In germline, CDR1 is SGHTA, CDR2 FQGNSA. The CDR3 loop reads CASSLNSGSAPEQYF. CDR3 in DNA: TGTGCCAGCAGCCTAAACAGCGGGAGCGCCCCCGAGCAGTACTTC.